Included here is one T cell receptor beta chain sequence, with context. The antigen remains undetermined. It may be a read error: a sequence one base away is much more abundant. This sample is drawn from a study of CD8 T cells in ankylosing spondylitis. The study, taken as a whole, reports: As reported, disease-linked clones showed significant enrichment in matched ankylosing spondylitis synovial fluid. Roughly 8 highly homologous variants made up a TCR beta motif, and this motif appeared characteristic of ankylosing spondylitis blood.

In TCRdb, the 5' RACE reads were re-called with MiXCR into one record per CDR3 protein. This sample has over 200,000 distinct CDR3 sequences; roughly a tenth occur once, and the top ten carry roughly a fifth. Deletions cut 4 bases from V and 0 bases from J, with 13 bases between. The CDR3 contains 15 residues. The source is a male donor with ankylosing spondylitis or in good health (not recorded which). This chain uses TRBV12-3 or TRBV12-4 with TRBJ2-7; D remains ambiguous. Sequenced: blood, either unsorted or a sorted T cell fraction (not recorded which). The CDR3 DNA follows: TGTGCCAGCAGTTCCAGTTCCCGTGTCTCCTACGAGCAGTACTTC. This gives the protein CASSSSSRVSYEQYF.